This T cell receptor (beta chain) was profiled in a study of T-cell reconstitution after alpha-beta-depleted transplantation in children. General study results and limits: Expanded clones from the graft, numbering several hundred, reportedly supplied alpha-beta T cells about two months after transplant. T-cell counts and diversity at one year following transplant were attributed mainly to newly produced T cells.

This CDR3 has 15 residues. The V end was cut by 0 bases, the J end by 2 bases, with 8 bases between. Germline loops: CDR1 MGHRA, CDR2 YSYEKL. As it was prepared, the TCRbeta library received unique molecular identifiers. TCRdb recomputed calls from the PCR reads with MiXCR, one row per CDR3 protein. The sample records around 490,000 distinct CDR3 sequences, about an eighth being singletons. This clonotype was picked up a small number of times. Its antigen remains unknown. The sequencing here drew on PBMCs, mostly from graft donor cells, taken 180 days after TCRalphabeta/CD19-depleted stem cell transplant. The clonotype originates from a female patient between 2 and 15 years old who had a stem cell transplant for aplastic anemia, so the T cells may come from the graft donor. V usage is TRBV4-1 and J usage is TRBJ2-1; a possible D gene is TRBD2 (5 bases). CDR3 in DNA: TGCGCCAGCAGCCAAGAACCCGGGGCCTACAATGAGCAGTTCTTC. This translates into CASSQEPGAYNEQFF.